The 21 T cell receptor beta chains given below trace back to one sample, sequenced in a study of molecular identifiers for immune sequencing clone quantification. TCRdb independently ran MiXCR on the PCR reads; one entry per CDR3 protein. Here the sample spans around 460,000 distinct CDR3 sequences, 20% to 25% being singletons. Sequencing input: naive CD8+ T cells from blood, with Jurkat cell RNA spiked in. Subset indicated: FACS-sorted CD8+CD4-CCR7+CD45RA+ naive T cells. The source of these receptors is a human donor in good health. Some libraries in this study had Jurkat cell RNA spiked in.

This clonotype occurred many times. This chain connects TRBV27 to TRBJ1-1; tentative D call: TRBD1 (5 bases). Trimming cost V 2 bases and J 3 bases, with 10 bases left between them. The CDR3 has 14 amino acids. Germline lookup yields CDR1 MNHEY and CDR2 SMNVEV (reference sequence). In DNA, the CDR3 is TGTGCCAGCAGTTTACGCGGGGCTTACACTGAAGCTTTCTTT. Translated: CASSLRGAYTEAFF.

This clonotype has ten or more counts. This sequence joins TRBV29-1 and TRBJ2-7, with no clear D. Germline V gene sequence: CDR1 SQVTM, CDR2 ANQGSEA. V was clipped by 7 bases and J by 6 bases, with 16 bases between them. The CDR3 is made up of 12 amino acids. The CDR3: CSAAGEIGEQYF. CDR3 bases: TGCAGCGCCGCTGGGGAAATCGGCGAGCAGTACTTC.

Ten or more counts support this clonotype. The V call is TRBV28, the J call TRBJ2-6, with D hard to call. The CDR3 extends over 15 amino acids. V dropped 5 bases and J dropped 2 bases, with 10 bases sitting between them. Germline CDR1 reads MDHEN; CDR2 reads SYDVKM. The CDR3 region is CASSPRYTGANVLTF. As DNA, the CDR3 is TGTGCCAGCAGTCCCCGGTACACTGGGGCCAACGTCCTGACTTTC. The complete variable domain, with remaining parts taken from reference TRBV28 and TRBJ2-6, reads DVKVTQSSRYLVKRTGEKVFLECVQDMDHENMFWYRQDPGLGLRLIYFSYDVKMKEKGDIPEGYSVSREKKERFSLILESASTNQTSMYLCASSPRYTGANVLTFGAGSRLTVL.

Comments on this clonotype: Possible read error: a much larger clone is one base away. The chain uses TRBV27 and TRBJ2-3; possible D gene TRBD1, 6 bases. The CDR3 contains 16 residues. CDR1 and CDR2 from the germline V gene are MNHEY and SMNVEV (reference sequence). Deletions cut 7 bases from V and 4 bases from J, with 21 bases between. The CDR3 protein is CASTRGSDSSADTQYF. The CDR3 nucleotides are TGTGCCAGCACCAGAGGTTCGGACAGTAGCGCAGATACGCAGTATTTT.

In its sample, this clonotype was seen many times. V and J are TRBV20-1 and TRBJ1-1; D perhaps matches TRBD1 (5 bases). Trimming took off 6 bases at V and 4 bases at J, with 15 bases between the two ends. The CDR3 has 13 amino acids. Germline assignment: CDR1 DFQATT and CDR2 SNEGSKA (reference sequence). CDR3 sequence: CSAPYSGGTEAFF. The CDR3 coding sequence is TGCAGTGCCCCTTACAGTGGGGGCACTGAAGCTTTCTTT.

Details on this clonotype: This may be a read error, as it is one base from a much larger clone. V gene TRBV20-1 combines with J gene TRBJ2-4, with 7 bases that match TRBD2. In germline, CDR1 is DFQATT, CDR2 SNEGSKA (reference sequence). The CDR3 loop spans 15 amino acids. CDR3 bases: TGCAGTGCCATTACTAGCGAGGAAGCCAAAAACACTCAGTACTTC. Its protein is CSAITSEEAKNTQYF.

This clonotype was counted at least ten times. This chain uses TRBV3-1 with TRBJ1-1; 7 bases match TRBD1. The CDR3 spans 16 residues. Germline assignment: CDR1 LGHDT and CDR2 YNNKEL (reference sequence). J was trimmed by 2 bases and V by 7 bases; bases with no gene match: 13. CDR3 sequence: CASTAAGGQINTEAFF. The CDR3 bases are TGTGCCAGCACCGCAGCGGGGGGACAGATTAACACTGAAGCTTTCTTT.

This clonotype has a count of ten or more. V usage is TRBV5-1 and J usage is TRBJ2-3; D is unclear. CDR1 and CDR2 (germline): SGHRS, YFSETQ. The CDR3 has 13 residues. Trimming removed 0 bases at V and 2 bases at J, with 4 bases between. CDR3 sequence: CASSLVVTDTQYF. The CDR3 DNA reads as TGCGCCAGCAGCTTGGTAGTCACAGATACGCAGTATTTT.

This clonotype has at least ten counts. The rearrangement joins TRBV7-9 to TRBJ1-3, with D hard to call. This CDR3 is 13 amino acids long. The germline V gene encodes CDR1 SEHNR and CDR2 FQNEAQ (reference sequence). V lost 1 base and J lost 4, with 5 bases in between. CDR3 DNA: TGTGCCAGCAGCTTAGTTGCAGGAAACACCATATATTTT. It codes for CASSLVAGNTIYF.

In this sample, this clonotype turned up many times. The rearrangement links TRBV5-1 to TRBJ2-6; 7 bases map to TRBD1. The CDR3 has 18 amino acids. V dropped 4 bases and J dropped 0; count of bases not matched to a gene: 10. Germline V gene lookup returns CDR1 SGHRS and CDR2 YFSETQ. The CDR3 region has the DNA TGCGCCAGCAGCCCGGGACAGATCTCTAGCTCTGGGGCCAACGTCCTGACTTTC. Encoded protein: CASSPGQISSSGANVLTF.

In the case of this clonotype: One base away lies a much larger clone, so this may be a sequencing read error. The CDR3 sequence: CASSEVTGVSQPQHF. The DNA for the CDR3 is TGTGCCAGCAGTGAAGTAACAGGGGTCTCTCAGCCCCAGCATTTT. The chain recombines TRBV2 with TRBJ1-5; 7 nucleotides line up with TRBD1. V dropped 1 base and J dropped 6; count of bases not matched to a gene: 6. Per germline, CDR1 SNHLY and CDR2 FYNNEI. CDR3 length: 15 amino acids.

Of note for this clonotype: One junction end disagrees with the germline gene, perhaps due to a read error. The rearrangement links TRBV27 to TRBJ2-3, with 8 bases lining up with TRBD2. This CDR3 comprises 19 residues. The germline gives CDR1 MNHEY, CDR2 SMNVEV (reference sequence). CDR3 amino acids: CAGSRIRPRRSGKSGTQYF. The DNA for the CDR3 is TGTGCCGGCAGTCGAATTCGCCCCCGGCGTAGCGGGAAATCAGGTACGCAGTATTTT.

This clonotype was counted many times. V gene TRBV28 combines with J gene TRBJ2-3; 7 bases match TRBD1. The CDR3 totals 15 residues. The V gene's germline CDR1 is MDHEN and CDR2 SYDVKM. Germline trimming cut 3 bases from V and 3 bases from J; bases unmatched to any gene: 6. The CDR3 sequence is CASSLPGTETDTQYF. CDR3 DNA: TGTGCCAGCAGTTTGCCCGGGACAGAGACAGATACGCAGTATTTT. Drawing the rest from reference TRBV28 and TRBJ2-3, the complete variable domain is DVKVTQSSRYLVKRTGEKVFLECVQDMDHENMFWYRQDPGLGLRLIYFSYDVKMKEKGDIPEGYSVSREKKERFSLILESASTNQTSMYLCASSLPGTETDTQYFGPGTRLTVL.

A few counts support this clonotype. The V call is TRBV6-5, the J call TRBJ1-2, with D perhaps TRBD1 (6 bases). Germline V lookup: CDR1 MNHEY, CDR2 SVGAGI. V lost 4 bases to trimming and J lost 1 base, with 13 bases between them. CDR3 length: 15 residues. The CDR3 nucleotides read TGTGCCAGCAGTTCCTGGGACACGAATAACTATGGCTACACCTTC. Translation gives CASSSWDTNNYGYTF.

There are many counts of this clonotype. This chain uses TRBV12-3 or TRBV12-4 with TRBJ1-5; weak D call: TRBD1 (6 bases). The CDR3 totals 13 residues. The V and J ends lost 6 bases and 5 bases respectively, with 11 bases between them. CDR3 DNA sequence: TGTGCCAGCAGCCCGGGACACTATCAGCCCCAGCATTTT. Translation gives CASSPGHYQPQHF.

This chain joins TRBV6-2 or TRBV6-3 and TRBJ2-7; 11 nucleotides align to TRBD2. The length of the CDR3 is 15 residues. V shed 5 bases and J 4 bases; nucleotides not matched to a gene: 7. CDR1 and CDR2 from the germline V gene are MNHEY and SVGEGT. The CDR3 region is CASSPLTSGSYEQYF. The CDR3 coding sequence is TGTGCCAGCAGTCCTCTAACTAGCGGGAGTTACGAGCAGTACTTC.

For this clonotype: This sequence may be a read error, since a much larger clone differs from it by one base. The chain carries TRBV15 and TRBJ1-5; the D is unclear. The CDR3 runs 16 residues. CDR1 is LNHNV and CDR2 is YYDKDF in the germline V gene (reference sequence). The CDR3 here is CATSRERQYSNQPQRF. CDR3 nucleotide sequence: TGTGCCACCAGCAGAGAAAGGCAATATAGCAATCAGCCCCAGCGTTTT. Full variable domain (outside the CDR3, taken from reference TRBV15 and TRBJ1-5): DAMVIQNPRYQVTQFGKPVTLSCSQTLNHNVMYWYQQKSSQAPKLLFHYYDKDFNNEADTPDNFQSRRPNTSFCFLDIRSPGLGDTAMYLCATSRERQYSNQPQRFGDGTRLSIL.

The chain uses TRBV7-9 and TRBJ2-3, with 8 positions matching TRBD2. The CDR3 is 17 residues long. V shed 5 bases and J 2 bases; nucleotides not matched to a gene: 12. Germline V gene data show CDR1 as SEHNR and CDR2 as FQNEAQ (reference sequence). CDR3 bases: TGTGCCAGCAGCCTCCCCGGGGGGGGGAGTTACACAGATACGCAGTATTTT. It is translated as CASSLPGGGSYTDTQYF.

V and J are TRBV12-3 or TRBV12-4 and TRBJ2-7; a possible D gene is TRBD1 (6 bases). The CDR3 loop spans 14 amino acids. Between the trimmed V and J ends, which lost 5 bases and 2 bases, there was a span of 13 bases. As DNA, the CDR3 is TGTGCCAGCAGTCCCGGGACATTCACCTACGAGCAGTACTTC. Its protein is CASSPGTFTYEQYF.

In its sample, this clonotype was seen many times. The rearrangement links TRBV7-9 to TRBJ1-6; D is uncertain. Between the trimmed V and J ends, which lost 6 bases and 8 bases, there was a span of 11 bases. CDR3 length: 13 residues. Germline assignment: CDR1 SEHNR and CDR2 FQNEAQ (reference sequence). CDR3 region: CASRLDGDSPLHF. CDR3 sequence (DNA): TGTGCCAGCAGGTTGGACGGGGATTCACCCCTCCACTTT.

In DNA form, the CDR3 reads TGTGCCAGCAGCTTTTTTTCGTTTGGGACCCAGTACTTC. It codes for CASSFFSFGTQYF. This chain joins TRBV7-2 and TRBJ2-5; D is ambiguous. This CDR3 is built from 13 residues. CDR1 and CDR2 (germline): SGHTA, FQGNSA. V lost 3 bases, J lost 7 bases, and 12 bases lay in between.